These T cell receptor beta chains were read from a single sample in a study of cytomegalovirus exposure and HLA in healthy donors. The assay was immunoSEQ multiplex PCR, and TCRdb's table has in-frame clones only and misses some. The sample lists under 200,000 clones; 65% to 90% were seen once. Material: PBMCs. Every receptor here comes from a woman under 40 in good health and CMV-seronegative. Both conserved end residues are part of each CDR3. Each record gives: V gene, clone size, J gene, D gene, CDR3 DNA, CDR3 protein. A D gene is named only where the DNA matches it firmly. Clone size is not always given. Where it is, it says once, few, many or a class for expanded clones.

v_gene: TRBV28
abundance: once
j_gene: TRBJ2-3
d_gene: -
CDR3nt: TGTGCCAGCAGCCCGCCCGTGGTAACTAGCACAGATACGCAGTATTTT
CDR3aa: CASSPPVVTSTDTQYF

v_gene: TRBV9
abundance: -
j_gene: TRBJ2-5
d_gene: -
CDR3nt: TGTGCCAGCAGCGAGGGGGGGATCTGGGGGTACCAAGAGACCCAGTACTTC
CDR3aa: CASSEGGIWGYQETQYF

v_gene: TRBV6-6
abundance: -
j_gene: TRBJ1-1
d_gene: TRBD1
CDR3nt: TGTGCCAGCAGTCCCACAGGGGGCGGTATAGCTTTCTTT
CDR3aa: CASSPTGGGIAFF

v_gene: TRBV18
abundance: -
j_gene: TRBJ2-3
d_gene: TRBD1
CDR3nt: TGTGCCAGTCAGGGGACAGCCATTAGGACAGATACGCAGTATTTT
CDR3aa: CASQGTAIRTDTQYF

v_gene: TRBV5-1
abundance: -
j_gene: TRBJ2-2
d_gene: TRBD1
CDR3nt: TGCGCCAGCAGCTCAATCGGGACAGCAGGCGGGGAGCTGTTTTTT
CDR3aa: CASSSIGTAGGELFF

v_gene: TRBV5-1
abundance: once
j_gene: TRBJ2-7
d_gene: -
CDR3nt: TGCGCCAGCAGCTTGGCGGGACAAGAGATGGACGAGCAGTACTTC
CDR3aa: CASSLAGQEMDEQYF

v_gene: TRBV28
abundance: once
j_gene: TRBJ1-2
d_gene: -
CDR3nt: TGTGCCAGCAGCCCCGCGCCCCTGAGGATCTATGGCTACACCTTC
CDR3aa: CASSPAPLRIYGYTF

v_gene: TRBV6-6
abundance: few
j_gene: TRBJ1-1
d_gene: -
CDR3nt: TGTGCCAGCAGTTACTCGCGGAACACTGAAGCTTTCTTT
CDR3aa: CASSYSRNTEAFF

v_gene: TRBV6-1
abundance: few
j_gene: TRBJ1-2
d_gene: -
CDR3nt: TGTGCCAGCAGTGATACAGGGAGGGGCTATGGCTACACCTTC
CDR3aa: CASSDTGRGYGYTF

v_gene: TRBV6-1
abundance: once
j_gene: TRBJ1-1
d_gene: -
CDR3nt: TGTGCCAGCAGACAGGGGAACACTGAAGCTTTCTTT
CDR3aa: CASRQGNTEAFF

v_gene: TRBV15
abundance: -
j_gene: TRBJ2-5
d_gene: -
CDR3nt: TGTGCCACCAGCAGAGTTCGGGAGACCCAGTACTTC
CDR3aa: CATSRVRETQYF

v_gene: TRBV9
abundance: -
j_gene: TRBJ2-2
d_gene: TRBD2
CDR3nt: TGTGCCAGCAGCGCACTAGCGGGGGTAACCGGGGAGCTGTTTTTT
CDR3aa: CASSALAGVTGELFF

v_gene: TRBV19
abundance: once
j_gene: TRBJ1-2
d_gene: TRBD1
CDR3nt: TGTGCCACGAAGCCCGGCTTTGACAGGGAGAGGTATGGCTACACCTTC
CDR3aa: CATKPGFDRERYGYTF

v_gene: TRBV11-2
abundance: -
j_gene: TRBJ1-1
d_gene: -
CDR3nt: TGTGCCAGCAGCTTATCTTTCGGCGGCGGGAGAGTGAACACTGAAGCTTTCTTT
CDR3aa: CASSLSFGGGRVNTEAFF

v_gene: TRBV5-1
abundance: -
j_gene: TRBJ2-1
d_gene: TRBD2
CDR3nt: TGCGCCAGCAGCAACGTTTTAAGCGGGGGGTACAATGAGCAGTTCTTC
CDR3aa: CASSNVLSGGYNEQFF

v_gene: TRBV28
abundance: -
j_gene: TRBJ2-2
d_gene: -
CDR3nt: TGTGCCAGCAGTCCACAGGGAAGGGCGAACACCGGGGAGCTGTTTTTT
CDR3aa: CASSPQGRANTGELFF

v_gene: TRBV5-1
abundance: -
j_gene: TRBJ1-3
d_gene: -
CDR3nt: TGCGCCAGCATGAGGAGGTCCCAGGACAGTCCTGGAAACACCATATATTTT
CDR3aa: CASMRRSQDSPGNTIYF

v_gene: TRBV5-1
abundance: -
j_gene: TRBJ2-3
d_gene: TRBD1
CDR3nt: TGCGCCAGCAGCTTGCCGGGACAGGGGAAGGATACGCAGTATTTT
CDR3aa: CASSLPGQGKDTQYF

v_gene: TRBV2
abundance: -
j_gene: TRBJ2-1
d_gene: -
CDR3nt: TGTGCCAGCAGTGAACTCCCTTACAATGAGCAGTTCTTC
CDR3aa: CASSELPYNEQFF

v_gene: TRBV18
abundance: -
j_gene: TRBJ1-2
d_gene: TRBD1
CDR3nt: TGTGCCAGCTCACTGGGACAGGGGCTAGACTATGGCTACACCTTC
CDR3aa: CASSLGQGLDYGYTF

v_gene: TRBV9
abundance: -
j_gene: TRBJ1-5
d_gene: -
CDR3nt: TGTGCCAGCAGCCGCTCCGGGGGCAATCAGCCCCAGCATTTT
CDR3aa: CASSRSGGNQPQHF

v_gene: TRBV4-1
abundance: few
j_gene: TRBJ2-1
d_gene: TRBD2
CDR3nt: TGCGCCAGCAGCCTACGGACTAGCGGGAGCCCCAGTCTAGGGCAGTTCTTC
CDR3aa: CASSLRTSGSPSLGQFF

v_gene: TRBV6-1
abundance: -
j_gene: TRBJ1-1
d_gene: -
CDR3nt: TGTGCCAGCAGGAGGACACGGAACACTGAAGCTTTCTTT
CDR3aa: CASRRTRNTEAFF

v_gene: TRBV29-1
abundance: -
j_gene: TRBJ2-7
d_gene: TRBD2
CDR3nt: TGCAGCAATAGCGGGCCCCACGAGCAGTACTTC
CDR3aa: CSNSGPHEQYF

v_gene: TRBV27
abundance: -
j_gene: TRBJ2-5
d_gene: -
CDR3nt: TGTGCCAGCAGTCTCACCTGGGACACCCAGGGGGAGACCCAGTACTTC
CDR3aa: CASSLTWDTQGETQYF

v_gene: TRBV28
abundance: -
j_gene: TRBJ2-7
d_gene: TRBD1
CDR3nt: TGTGCCAGCAGCTACGGACAGGGCTTATCCTACGAGCAGTACTTC
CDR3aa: CASSYGQGLSYEQYF

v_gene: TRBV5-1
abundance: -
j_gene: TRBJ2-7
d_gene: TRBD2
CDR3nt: TGCGCCAGCTCAATAGCGGGAGCGGGGTACGAGCAGTACTTC
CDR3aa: CASSIAGAGYEQYF

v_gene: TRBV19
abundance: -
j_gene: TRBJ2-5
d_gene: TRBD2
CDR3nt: TGTGCCAGTACCCCACTAGCGGGAGATGAGACCCAGTACTTC
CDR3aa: CASTPLAGDETQYF

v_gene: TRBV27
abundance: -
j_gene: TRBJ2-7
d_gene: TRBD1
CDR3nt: TGTGCCAGCGCCCCGGGACAGGGTTCCTACGAGCAGTACTTC
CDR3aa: CASAPGQGSYEQYF

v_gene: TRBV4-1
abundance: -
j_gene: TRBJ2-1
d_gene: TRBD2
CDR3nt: TGCGCCAGCAGCCAGGAGCTAGCGGGAAGGGGCGATGAGCAGTTCTTC
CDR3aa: CASSQELAGRGDEQFF

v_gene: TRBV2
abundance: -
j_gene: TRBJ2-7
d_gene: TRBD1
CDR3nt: TGTGCCAGCATTGCCGGGACAGCCAACTACGAGCAGTACTTC
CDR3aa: CASIAGTANYEQYF

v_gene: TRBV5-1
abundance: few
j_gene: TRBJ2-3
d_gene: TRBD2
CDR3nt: TGCGCCAGTAGTCCCCAGCGGGGGGGCCCAGATACGCAGTATTTT
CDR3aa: CASSPQRGGPDTQYF

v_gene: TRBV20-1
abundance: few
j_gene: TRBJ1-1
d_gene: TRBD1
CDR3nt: TGCAGTGCTCGGACAGGTGAAGCTTTCTTT
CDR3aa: CSARTGEAFF

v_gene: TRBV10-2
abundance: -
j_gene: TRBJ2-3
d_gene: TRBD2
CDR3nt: TGCGCCAGCAGGACTAGCGCTACTAGCACAGATACGCAGTATTTT
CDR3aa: CASRTSATSTDTQYF

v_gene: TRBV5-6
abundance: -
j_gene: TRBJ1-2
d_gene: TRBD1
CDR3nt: TGTGCCAGCAGCCCCACGACAGGGGGCGTAATCTATGGCTACACCTTC
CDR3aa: CASSPTTGGVIYGYTF

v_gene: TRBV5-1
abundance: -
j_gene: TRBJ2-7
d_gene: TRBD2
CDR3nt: TGCGTCAGCAGCTTGACTAGCGGGAGTGGCTACGAGCAGTACTTC
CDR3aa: CVSSLTSGSGYEQYF

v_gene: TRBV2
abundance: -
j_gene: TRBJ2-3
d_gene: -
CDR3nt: TGTGCCAGCAGGAGACCTCGGGACTGGACAGATACGCAGTATTTT
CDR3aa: CASRRPRDWTDTQYF

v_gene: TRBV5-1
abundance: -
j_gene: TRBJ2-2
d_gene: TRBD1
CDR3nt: TGCGCCAGCAGCAGAGGGGACAGGTGGGACGGGGAGCTGTTTTTT
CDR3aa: CASSRGDRWDGELFF

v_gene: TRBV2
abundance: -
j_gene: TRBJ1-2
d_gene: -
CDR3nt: TGTGCCAGCCAGGACTTGAGGAACTATGGCTACACCTTC
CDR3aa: CASQDLRNYGYTF

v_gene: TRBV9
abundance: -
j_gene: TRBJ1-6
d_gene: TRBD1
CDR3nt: TGTGCCAGCAGCGTAGGGGACAGGGAGAATTCACCCCTCCACTTT
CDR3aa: CASSVGDRENSPLHF

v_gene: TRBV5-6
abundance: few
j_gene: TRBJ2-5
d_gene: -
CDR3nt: TGTGCCAGCAGCGGCGGGACAGAAGAGACCCAGTACTTC
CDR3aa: CASSGGTEETQYF

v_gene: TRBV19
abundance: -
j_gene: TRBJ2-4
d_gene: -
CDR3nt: TGTGCCAGTAGTCGATCAGGAAATATAGCCAAAAACATTCAGTACTTC
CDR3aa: CASSRSGNIAKNIQYF

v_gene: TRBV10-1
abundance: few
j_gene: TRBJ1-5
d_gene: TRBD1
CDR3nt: TGCGCCAGCAGTGATAAGGACAGGGGGTGTTGTGGCAATCAGCCCCAGCATTTT
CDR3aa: CASSDKDRGCCGNQPQHF

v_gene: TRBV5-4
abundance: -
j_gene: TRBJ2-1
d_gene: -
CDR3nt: TGTGCCAGCAGCATAGACAGGGAGGTCAATGAGCAGTTCTTC
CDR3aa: CASSIDREVNEQFF

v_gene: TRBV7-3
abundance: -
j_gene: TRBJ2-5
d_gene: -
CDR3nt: TGTGCCAGCAGCTTAGTTGGGACATCTGGTAGGGAGACCCAGTACTTC
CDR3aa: CASSLVGTSGRETQYF

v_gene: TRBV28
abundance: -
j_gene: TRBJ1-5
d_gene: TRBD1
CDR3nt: TGTGCCAGCAGTATTGGACAGGGAAATCAGCCCCAGCATTTT
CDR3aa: CASSIGQGNQPQHF

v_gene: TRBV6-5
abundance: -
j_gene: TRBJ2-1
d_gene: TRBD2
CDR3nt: TGTGCCAGCAGAGGACTAGCGGGGTCTGATGAGCAGTTCTTC
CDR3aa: CASRGLAGSDEQFF

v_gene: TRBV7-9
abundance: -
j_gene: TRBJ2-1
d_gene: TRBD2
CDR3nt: TGTGCCAGCAGCTCTAGCGGGAGGGGCCATGAGCAGTTCTTC
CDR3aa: CASSSSGRGHEQFF

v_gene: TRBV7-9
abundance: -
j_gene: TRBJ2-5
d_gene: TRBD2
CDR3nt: TGTGCCAGCAGCTACGGGGGGGTCTGGGAGACCCAGTACTTC
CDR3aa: CASSYGGVWETQYF

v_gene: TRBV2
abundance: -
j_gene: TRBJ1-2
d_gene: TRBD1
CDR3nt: TGTGCCAGTCCTAGGACAGGGACCCGCTATGGCTACACCTTC
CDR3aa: CASPRTGTRYGYTF

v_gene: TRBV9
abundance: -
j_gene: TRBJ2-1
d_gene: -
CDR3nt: TGTGCCAGCAGTGCCACTAGCCGCCCTGAGCAGTTCTTC
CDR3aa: CASSATSRPEQFF

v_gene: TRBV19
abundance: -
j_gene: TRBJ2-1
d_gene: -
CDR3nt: TGTGCCAGTAGTATAGGGCAGGGGAGCTACAATGAGCAGTTCTTC
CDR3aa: CASSIGQGSYNEQFF

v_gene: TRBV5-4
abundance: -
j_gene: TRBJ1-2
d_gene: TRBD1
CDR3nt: TGTGCCAGCAGCCGGGAGGACAGGGGATTGATCTATGGCTACACCTTC
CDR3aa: CASSREDRGLIYGYTF

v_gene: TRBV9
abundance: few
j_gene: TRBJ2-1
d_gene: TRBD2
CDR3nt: TGTGCCAGCAGCCTACTAGCGGCCCCCTACAATGAGCAGTTCTTC
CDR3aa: CASSLLAAPYNEQFF

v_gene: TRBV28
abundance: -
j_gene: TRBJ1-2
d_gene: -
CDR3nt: TGTGCCAGCAGTTTTTTATCCTCTCGGGGCTACACCTTC
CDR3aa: CASSFLSSRGYTF

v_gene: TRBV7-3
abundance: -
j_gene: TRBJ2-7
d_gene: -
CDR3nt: TGTGCCAGCAGCTTCCTCGGGGGTAGCTCCTACGAGCAGTACTTC
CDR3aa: CASSFLGGSSYEQYF

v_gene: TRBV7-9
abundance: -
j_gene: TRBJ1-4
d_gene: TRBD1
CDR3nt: TGTGCCAGCAGCCGGGAGACAGGGCCGGGTGAAAAACTGTTTTTT
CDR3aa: CASSRETGPGEKLFF

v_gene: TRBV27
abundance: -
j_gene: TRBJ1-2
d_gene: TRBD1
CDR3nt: TGTGCCAGCAGGAGGAGGACAGGGTCTAACTATGGCTACACCTTC
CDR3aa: CASRRRTGSNYGYTF